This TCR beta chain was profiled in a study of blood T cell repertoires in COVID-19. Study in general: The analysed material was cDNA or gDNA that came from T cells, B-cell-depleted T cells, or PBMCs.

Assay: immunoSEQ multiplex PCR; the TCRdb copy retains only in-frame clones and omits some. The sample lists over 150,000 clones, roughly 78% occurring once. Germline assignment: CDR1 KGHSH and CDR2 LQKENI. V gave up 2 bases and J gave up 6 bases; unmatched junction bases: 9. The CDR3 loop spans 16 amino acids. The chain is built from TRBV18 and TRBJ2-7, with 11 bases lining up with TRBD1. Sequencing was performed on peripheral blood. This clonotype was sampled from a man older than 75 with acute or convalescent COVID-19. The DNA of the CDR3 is TGTGCCAGCTCACCAACCGGGACAGGGGGATACGGCGAGCAGTACGTC. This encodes CASSPTGTGGYGEQYV.